These 9 T cell receptor beta chains originate from one sample sequenced in a study of human T cells and chemical hapten exposure. TCRdb analysed the RACE reads with MiXCR anew, one entry per CDR3 protein. The sample includes 80,000 or so distinct CDR3 sequences, about 10% of them seen just once. Time point reported: patch test 1, 2 weeks after DPC sensitization. The treatment denotes: therapeutic diphenylcyclopropenone sensitization with weekly scalp DPC. Sequencing was performed on whole blood, taken in connection with sensitization to the hapten diphenylcyclopropenone (DPC). The source of these receptors is a woman aged 50 to 65 with alopecia areata. Some clones in this sample may be carry-over from other donors' samples.

This clonotype was observed many times. The chain has TRBV5-5 and TRBJ2-7, with unresolved D. CDR1 SGHKS and CDR2 YYEKEE come from the germline V gene (reference sequence). Trimming cost V 0 bases and J 4 bases, with 5 bases left between them. The CDR3 is made up of 12 amino acids. The CDR3 DNA reads TGTGCCAGCAGCTTGGCAAGATACGAGCAGTACTTC. Translating it yields CASSLARYEQYF.

This clonotype was found many times. J is TRBJ1-2 and V is TRBV27; a weak D match, TRBD1 (5 bases). This CDR3 spans 14 amino acids. Germline CDR1 MNHEY, CDR2 SMNVEV (reference sequence). Deletions cut 2 bases from V and 2 bases from J, with 9 bases between. CDR3 DNA sequence: TGTGCCAGCAGTTTAGCCAGGGTAAACTATGGCTACACCTTC. As protein: CASSLARVNYGYTF.

This clonotype was picked up a small number of times. The CDR3 nucleotides are TGTGCCAGCAGCTTGGCCCCCCAGGGGGCGAAGGTGACCCAGTACTTC. Translation: CASSLAPQGAKVTQYF. The rearrangement links TRBV5-6 to TRBJ2-5; 8 nucleotides line up with TRBD1. V was pared by 0 bases and J by 7 bases, with 11 bases of the junction left unmatched. The CDR3 loop spans 16 amino acids. CDR1 and CDR2 (germline): SGHDT, YYEEEE.

This clonotype has at least ten counts. V and J are TRBV5-1 and TRBJ1-6; a weak D match, TRBD1 (5 bases). CDR1 and CDR2 from the germline V gene are SGHRS and YFSETQ. The CDR3 consists of 15 residues. The V end was cut by 4 bases, the J end by 8 bases, with 16 bases between. CDR3 loop: CASSVGLSGDSPLHF. As DNA, the CDR3 is TGCGCCAGCAGCGTGGGACTCTCGGGTGATTCACCCCTCCACTTT.

The chain employs TRBV20-1 and TRBJ2-4, with D uncertain. The CDR3 has 12 amino acids. V was pared by 4 bases and J by 7 bases, with 11 bases between. Germline V CDR1 and CDR2: DFQATT, SNEGSKA (reference sequence). The CDR3 coding sequence is TGCAGTGCTAATTGGGTGGGCAACATTCAGTACTTC. This sequence encodes CSANWVGNIQYF.

This clonotype was counted a few times. The V call is TRBV12-3 or TRBV12-4, the J call TRBJ1-6; the D is unclear. Trimming took 3 bases from V and 3 from J, leaving 12 bases between them. The CDR3 has 16 amino acids. The CDR3: CASSFGSDRYNSPLHF. For the CDR3, the DNA is TGTGCCAGCAGTTTTGGATCGGACCGCTATAATTCACCCCTCCACTTT.

This clonotype was seen at least ten times. The CDR3 protein is CASPPAGVAHNTQYF. The DNA for the CDR3 is TGTGCCAGCCCCCCAGCGGGAGTGGCCCATAATACGCAGTATTTT. V usage is TRBV28 and J usage is TRBJ2-3, with 8 bases fitting TRBD2. There are 15 residues in the CDR3. Germline V gives CDR1 MDHEN, CDR2 SYDVKM. Trimming took 8 bases from V and 7 from J; bases not matched to a gene: 14.

V usage is TRBV7-8 and J usage is TRBJ2-1, with 7 positions matching TRBD1. The V segment lost 4 bases and the J segment 0 bases; nucleotides outside the gene matches: 6. Germline V gives CDR1 SGHVS, CDR2 FQNEAQ. The CDR3 length is 16 residues. The CDR3 here is CASSSGQKSSYNEQFF. CDR3 DNA sequence: TGTGCCAGCAGCTCGGGACAGAAGAGCTCCTACAATGAGCAGTTCTTC. Combining the CDR3 with reference TRBV7-8 and TRBJ2-1 gives the whole variable domain GAGVSQSPRYKVAKRGQDVALRCDPISGHVSLFWYQQALGQGPEFLTYFQNEAQLDKSGLPSDRFFAERPEGSVSTLKIQRTQQEDSAVYLCASSSGQKSSYNEQFFGPGTRLTVL.

The chain carries TRBV5-1 and TRBJ2-1; weak D call: TRBD2 (6 bases). V lost 4 bases to trimming and J lost 1 base, with 12 bases between them. The germline V gene has CDR1 SGHRS and CDR2 YFSETQ. The CDR3 loop spans 15 amino acids. CDR3 sequence (DNA): TGCGCCAGCAGCCGGGACTTAGGATCCTACAATGAGCAGTTCTTC. Translated: CASSRDLGSYNEQFF. The full variable domain, in which reference TRBV5-1 and TRBJ2-1 provide the parts outside the CDR3, is KAGVTQTPRYLIKTRGQQVTLSCSPISGHRSVSWYQQTPGQGLQFLFEYFSETQRNKGNFPGRFSGRQFSNSRSEMNVSTLELGDSALYLCASSRDLGSYNEQFFGPGTRLTVL.